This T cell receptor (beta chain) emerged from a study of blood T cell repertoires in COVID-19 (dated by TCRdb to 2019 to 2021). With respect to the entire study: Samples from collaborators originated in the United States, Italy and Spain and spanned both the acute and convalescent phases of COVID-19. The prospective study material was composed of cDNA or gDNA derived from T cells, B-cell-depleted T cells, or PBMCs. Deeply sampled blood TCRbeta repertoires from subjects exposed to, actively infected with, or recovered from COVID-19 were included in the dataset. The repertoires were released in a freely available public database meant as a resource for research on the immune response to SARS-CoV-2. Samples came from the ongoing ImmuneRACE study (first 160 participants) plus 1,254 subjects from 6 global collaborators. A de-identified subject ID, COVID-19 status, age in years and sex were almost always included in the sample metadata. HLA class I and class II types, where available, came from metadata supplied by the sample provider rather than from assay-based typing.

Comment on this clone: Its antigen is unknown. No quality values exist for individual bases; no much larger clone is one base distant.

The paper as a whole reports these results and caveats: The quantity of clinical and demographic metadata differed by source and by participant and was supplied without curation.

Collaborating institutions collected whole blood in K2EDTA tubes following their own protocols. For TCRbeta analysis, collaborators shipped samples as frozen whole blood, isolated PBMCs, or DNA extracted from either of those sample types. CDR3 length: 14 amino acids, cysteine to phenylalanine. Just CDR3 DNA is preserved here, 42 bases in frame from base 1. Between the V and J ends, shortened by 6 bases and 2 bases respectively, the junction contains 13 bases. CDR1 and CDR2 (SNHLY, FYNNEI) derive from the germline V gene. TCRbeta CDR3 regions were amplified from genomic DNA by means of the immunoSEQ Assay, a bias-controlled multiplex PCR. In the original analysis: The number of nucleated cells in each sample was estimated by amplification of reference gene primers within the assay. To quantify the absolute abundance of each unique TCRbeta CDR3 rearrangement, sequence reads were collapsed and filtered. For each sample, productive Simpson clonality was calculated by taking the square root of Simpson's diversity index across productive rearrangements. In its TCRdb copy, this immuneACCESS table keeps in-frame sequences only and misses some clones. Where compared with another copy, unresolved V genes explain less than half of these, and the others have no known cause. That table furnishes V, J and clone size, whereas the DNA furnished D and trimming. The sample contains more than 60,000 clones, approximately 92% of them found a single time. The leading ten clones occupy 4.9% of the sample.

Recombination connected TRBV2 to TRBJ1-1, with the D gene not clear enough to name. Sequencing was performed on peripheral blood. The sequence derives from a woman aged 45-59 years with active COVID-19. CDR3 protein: CASRGAGINTEAFF. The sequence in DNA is TGTGCCAGCAGGGGCGCGGGGATTAACACTGAAGCTTTCTTT.